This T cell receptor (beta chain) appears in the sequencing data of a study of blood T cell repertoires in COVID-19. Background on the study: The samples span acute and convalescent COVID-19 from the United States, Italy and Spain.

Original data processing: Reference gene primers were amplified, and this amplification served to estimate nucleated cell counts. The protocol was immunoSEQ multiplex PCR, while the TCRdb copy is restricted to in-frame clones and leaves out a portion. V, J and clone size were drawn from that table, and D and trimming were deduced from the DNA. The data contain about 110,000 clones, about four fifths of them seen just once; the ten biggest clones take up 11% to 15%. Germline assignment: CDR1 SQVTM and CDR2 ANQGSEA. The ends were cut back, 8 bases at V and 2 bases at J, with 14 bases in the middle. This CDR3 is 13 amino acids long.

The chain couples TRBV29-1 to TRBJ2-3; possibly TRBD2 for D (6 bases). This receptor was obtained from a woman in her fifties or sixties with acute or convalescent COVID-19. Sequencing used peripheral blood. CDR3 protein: CSSPGGATDTQYF. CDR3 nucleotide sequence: TGCAGCTCCCCTGGAGGGGCCACAGATACGCAGTATTTT.